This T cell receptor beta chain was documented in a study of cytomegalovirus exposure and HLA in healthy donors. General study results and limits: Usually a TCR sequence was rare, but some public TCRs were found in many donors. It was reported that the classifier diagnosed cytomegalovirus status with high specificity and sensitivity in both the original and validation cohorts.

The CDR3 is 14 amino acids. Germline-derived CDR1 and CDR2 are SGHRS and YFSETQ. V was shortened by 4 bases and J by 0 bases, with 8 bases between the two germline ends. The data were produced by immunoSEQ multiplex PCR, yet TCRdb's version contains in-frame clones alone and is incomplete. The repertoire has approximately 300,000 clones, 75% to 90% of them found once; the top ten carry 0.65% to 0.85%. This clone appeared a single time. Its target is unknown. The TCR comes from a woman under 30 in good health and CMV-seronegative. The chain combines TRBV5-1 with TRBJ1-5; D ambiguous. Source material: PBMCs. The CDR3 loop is CASSPEGSNQPQHF. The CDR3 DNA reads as TGCGCCAGCAGCCCGGAGGGTAGCAATCAGCCCCAGCATTTT.